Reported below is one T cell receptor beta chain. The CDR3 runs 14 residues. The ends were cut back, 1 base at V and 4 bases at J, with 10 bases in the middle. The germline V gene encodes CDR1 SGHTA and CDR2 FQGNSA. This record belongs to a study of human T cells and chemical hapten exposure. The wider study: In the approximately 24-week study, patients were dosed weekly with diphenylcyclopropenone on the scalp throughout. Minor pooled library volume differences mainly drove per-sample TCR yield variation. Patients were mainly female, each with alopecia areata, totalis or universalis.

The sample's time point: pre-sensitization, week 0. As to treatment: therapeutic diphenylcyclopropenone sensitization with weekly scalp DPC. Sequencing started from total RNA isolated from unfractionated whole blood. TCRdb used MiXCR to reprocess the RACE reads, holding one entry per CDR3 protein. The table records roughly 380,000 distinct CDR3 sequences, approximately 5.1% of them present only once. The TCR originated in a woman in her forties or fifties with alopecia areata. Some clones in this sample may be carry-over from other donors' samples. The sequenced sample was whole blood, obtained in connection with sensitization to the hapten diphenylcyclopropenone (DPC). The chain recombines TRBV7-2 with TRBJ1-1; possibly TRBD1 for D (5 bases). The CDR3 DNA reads TGTGCCAGCAGCTTAGTGTTTAGGGGCACTGAAGCTTTCTTT. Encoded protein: CASSLVFRGTEAFF.